This T cell receptor beta chain is drawn from a study of blood T cells in healthy people across ages. Study summary: About one barcoded beta molecule was captured per two T cells (by template switching). Study-level results: Using unsorted PBMCs precluded a conclusive naive versus antigen-experienced comparison.

Roughly 10 milliliters of peripheral blood were drawn from each donor. The trim removed 2 bases at V and 9 bases at J, leaving 3 bases unmatched. This CDR3 spans 15 amino acids. In germline, CDR1 is MNHEY, CDR2 SVGAGI. This clonotype has more than one count but fewer than ten. Its antigen is unknown. Next came a second PCR, run for roughly 6 to 11 cycles, which used a sample-barcoded 5' primer along with a J-beta primer mix. Each TCR beta cDNA got a 12-nucleotide random molecular identifier. One entry per CDR3 protein, called by TCRdb with MiXCR from the 5' RACE reads. The data hold about 640,000 distinct CDR3 sequences, with 25% to 35% observed a single time.

The chain couples TRBV6-5 to TRBJ1-6; TRBD1 aligns across 11 bases. This receptor was obtained from an elderly woman in good health. Sequenced input: blood. CDR3 DNA: TGTGCCAGCAGTTACGGGGACAGGGGGGGTTCACCCCTCCACTTT. This codes for CASSYGDRGGSPLHF.